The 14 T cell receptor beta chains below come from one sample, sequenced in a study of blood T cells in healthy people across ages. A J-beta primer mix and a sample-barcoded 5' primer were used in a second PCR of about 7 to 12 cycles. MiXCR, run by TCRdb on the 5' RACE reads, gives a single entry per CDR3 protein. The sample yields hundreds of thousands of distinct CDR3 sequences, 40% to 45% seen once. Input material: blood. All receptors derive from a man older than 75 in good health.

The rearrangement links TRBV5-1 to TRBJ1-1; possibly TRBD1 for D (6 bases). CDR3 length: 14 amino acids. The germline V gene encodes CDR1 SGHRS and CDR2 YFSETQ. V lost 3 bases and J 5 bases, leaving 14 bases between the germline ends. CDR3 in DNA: TGCGCCAGCAGCTCACAGGGAGTGAGGACTGAAGCTTTCTTT. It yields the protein CASSSQGVRTEAFF. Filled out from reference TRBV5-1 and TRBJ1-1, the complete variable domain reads KAGVTQTPRYLIKTRGQQVTLSCSPISGHRSVSWYQQTPGQGLQFLFEYFSETQRNKGNFPGRFSGRQFSNSRSEMNVSTLELGDSALYLCASSSQGVRTEAFFGQGTRLTVV.

CDR3 coding DNA: TGCAGTGCTAGTATCACTAGCGGGAGCACAGATACGCAGTATTTT. The encoded protein is CSASITSGSTDTQYF. The chain employs TRBV20-1 and TRBJ2-3; 9 bases line up with TRBD2. The germline V gene has CDR1 DFQATT and CDR2 SNEGSKA (reference sequence). V shed 3 bases and J 0 bases; nucleotides not matched to a gene: 4. This CDR3 contains 15 residues.

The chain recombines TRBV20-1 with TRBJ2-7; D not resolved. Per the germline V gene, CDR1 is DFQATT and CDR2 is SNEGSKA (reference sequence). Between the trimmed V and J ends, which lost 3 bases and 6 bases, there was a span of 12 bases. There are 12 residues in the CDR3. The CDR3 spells CSASPSSREQYF. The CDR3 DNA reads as TGCAGTGCTAGTCCCTCTTCCCGCGAGCAGTACTTC.

The CDR3 reads CASSRTSGGGYNEQFF. The CDR3 nucleotides are TGTGCCAGCAGTCGGACTAGCGGGGGGGGCTACAATGAGCAGTTCTTC. The chain recombines TRBV5-5 with TRBJ2-1, with 15 positions matching TRBD2. CDR1 SGHKS and CDR2 YYEKEE come from the germline V gene (reference sequence). V shed 5 bases and J 3 bases; nucleotides not matched to a gene: 3. The CDR3 is made up of 16 amino acids.

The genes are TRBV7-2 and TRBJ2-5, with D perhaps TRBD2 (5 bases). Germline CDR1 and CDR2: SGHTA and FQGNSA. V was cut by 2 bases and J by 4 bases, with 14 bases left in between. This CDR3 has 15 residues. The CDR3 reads CASSLIRGLGETQYF. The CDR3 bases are TGTGCCAGCAGCTTAATCCGGGGTTTGGGAGAGACCCAGTACTTC.

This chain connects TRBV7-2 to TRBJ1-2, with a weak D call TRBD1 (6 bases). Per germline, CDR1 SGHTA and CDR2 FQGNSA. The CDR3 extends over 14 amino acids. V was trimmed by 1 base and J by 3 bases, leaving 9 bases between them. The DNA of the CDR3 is TGTGCCAGCAGCTTAGAACAGGGATACTATGGCTACACCTTC. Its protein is CASSLEQGYYGYTF.

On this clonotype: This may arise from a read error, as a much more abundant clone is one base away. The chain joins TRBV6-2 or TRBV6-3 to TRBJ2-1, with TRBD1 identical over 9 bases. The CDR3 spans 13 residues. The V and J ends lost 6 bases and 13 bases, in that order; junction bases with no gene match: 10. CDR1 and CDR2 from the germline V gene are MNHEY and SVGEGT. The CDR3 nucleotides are TGTGCCAGCAGACAGGGGGCGGTGGAGACCCAGTTCTTC. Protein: CASRQGAVETQFF.

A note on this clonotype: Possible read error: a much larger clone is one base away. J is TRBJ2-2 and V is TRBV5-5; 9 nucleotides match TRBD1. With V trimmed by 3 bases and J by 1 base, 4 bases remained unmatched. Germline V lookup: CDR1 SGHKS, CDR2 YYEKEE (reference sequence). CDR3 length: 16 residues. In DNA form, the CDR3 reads TGTGCCAGCAGCTCGACAGGGGGGAGGAACACCGGGGAGCTGTTTTTT. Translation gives CASSSTGGRNTGELFF.

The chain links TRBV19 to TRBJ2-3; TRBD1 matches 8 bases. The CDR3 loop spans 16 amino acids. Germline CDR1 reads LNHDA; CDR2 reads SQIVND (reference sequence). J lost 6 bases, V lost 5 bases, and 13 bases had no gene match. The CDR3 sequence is CASSGQGPNREDTQYF. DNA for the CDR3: TGTGCCAGTAGTGGACAGGGACCCAATAGGGAGGATACGCAGTATTTT.

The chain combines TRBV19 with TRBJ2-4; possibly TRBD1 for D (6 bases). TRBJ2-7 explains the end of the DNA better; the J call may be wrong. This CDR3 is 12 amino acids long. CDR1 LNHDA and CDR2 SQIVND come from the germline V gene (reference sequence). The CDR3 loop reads CASSTQGCEQYF. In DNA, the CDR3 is TGTGCCAGTAGTACGCAGGGGTGCGAGCAGTACTTC.

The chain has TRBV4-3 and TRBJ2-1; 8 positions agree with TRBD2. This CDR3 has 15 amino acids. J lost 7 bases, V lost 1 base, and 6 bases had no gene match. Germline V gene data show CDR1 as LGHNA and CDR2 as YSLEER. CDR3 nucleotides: TGCGCCAGCAGCCAAGGGACTAGCAACGGGAATGAGCAGTTCTTC. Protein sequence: CASSQGTSNGNEQFF.

The CDR3 reads CASSLFEGNEQFF. In DNA form, the CDR3 reads TGTGCCAGCAGCTTATTTGAGGGGAATGAGCAGTTCTTC. The chain joins TRBV7-3 to TRBJ2-1; the D call may be TRBD1 or TRBD2 (5 bases each). This CDR3 comprises 13 residues. In germline, CDR1 is SGHTA, CDR2 FQGTGA. The V gene lost 2 bases and the J gene lost 7 bases, with 9 bases spanning the gap.

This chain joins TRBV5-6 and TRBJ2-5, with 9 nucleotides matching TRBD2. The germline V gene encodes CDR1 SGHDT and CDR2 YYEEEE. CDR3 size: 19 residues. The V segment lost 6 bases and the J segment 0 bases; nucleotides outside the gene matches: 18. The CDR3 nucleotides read TGTGCCAGCAACCGGCAAATCCTTCTAGCGGGACTATACCAAGAGACCCAGTACTTC. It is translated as CASNRQILLAGLYQETQYF.

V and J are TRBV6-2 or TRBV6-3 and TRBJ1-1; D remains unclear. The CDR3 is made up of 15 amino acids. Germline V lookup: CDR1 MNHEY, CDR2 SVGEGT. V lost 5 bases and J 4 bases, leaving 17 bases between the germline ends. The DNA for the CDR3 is TGTGCCAGCAGTCAACATCTGGGCCTGGGCACTGAAGCTTTCTTT. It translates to CASSQHLGLGTEAFF.